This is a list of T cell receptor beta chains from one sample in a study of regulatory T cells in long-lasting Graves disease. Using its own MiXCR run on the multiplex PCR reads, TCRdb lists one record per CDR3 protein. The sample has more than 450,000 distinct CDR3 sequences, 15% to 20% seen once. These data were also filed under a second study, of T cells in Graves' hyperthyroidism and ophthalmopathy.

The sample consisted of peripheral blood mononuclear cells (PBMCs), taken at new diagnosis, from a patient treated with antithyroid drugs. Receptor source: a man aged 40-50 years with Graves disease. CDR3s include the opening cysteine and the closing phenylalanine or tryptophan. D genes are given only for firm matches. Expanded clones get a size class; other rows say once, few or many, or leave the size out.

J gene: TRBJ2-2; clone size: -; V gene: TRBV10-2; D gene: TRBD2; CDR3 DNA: TGCGCCAGCAGTGGCCCGGGACTAGCGGGAGGGCCGTGGACCGGGGAGCTGTTTTTT; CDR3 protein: CASSGPGLAGGPWTGELFF
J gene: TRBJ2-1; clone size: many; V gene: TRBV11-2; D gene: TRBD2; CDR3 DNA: TGTGCCAGCAGCCTACAGGGACTAGCGGGAGGGAGTGAGCAGTTCTTC; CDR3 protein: CASSLQGLAGGSEQFF
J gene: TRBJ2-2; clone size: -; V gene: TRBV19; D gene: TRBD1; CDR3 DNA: TGTGCCAGTAGTAAACGACAGGGTAACACCGGGGAGCTGTTTTTT; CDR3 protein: CASSKRQGNTGELFF
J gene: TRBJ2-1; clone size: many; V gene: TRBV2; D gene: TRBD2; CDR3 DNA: TGTGCCAGCAGTTTTACTAGCGGCCCTCTGGAGGAGCAGTTCTTC; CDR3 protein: CASSFTSGPLEEQFF
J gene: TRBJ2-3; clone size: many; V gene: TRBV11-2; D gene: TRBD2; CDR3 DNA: TGTGCCAGCAGCTTAGGTAGTAGCGGGAGCACAGATACGCAGTATTTT; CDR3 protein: CASSLGSSGSTDTQYF
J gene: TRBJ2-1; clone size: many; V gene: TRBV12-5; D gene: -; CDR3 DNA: TGTGCTAGTGCCACACGACAGGGGTTCGTTTTGACTAGCGGATCCCTCTCCTACAATGAGCAGTTCTTC; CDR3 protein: CASATRQGFVLTSGSLSYNEQFF
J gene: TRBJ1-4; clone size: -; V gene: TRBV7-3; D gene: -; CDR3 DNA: TGTGCCAGCAGCTTCCAGGGTGAAAAACTGTTTTTT; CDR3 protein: CASSFQGEKLFF
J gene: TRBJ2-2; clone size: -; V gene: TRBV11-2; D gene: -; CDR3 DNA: TGTGCCAGCAGCTGGAGGACCGGGGAGCTGTTTTTT; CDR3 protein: CASSWRTGELFF
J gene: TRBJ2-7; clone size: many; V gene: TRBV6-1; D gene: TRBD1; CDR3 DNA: TGTGCCAGCAGGAAAGCGGGACAGGGGGGTTCCTACGAGCAGTACTTC; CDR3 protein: CASRKAGQGGSYEQYF
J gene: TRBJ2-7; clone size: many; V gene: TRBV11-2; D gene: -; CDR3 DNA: TGTGCCAGCAGCTTAGAAGCCCTAGGGGGCTACGAGCAGTACTTC; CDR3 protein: CASSLEALGGYEQYF
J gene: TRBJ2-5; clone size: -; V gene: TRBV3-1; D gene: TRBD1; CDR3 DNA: TGTGCCAGCAGCCATAATCCCGGGGCAGGGGGAGAGACCCAGTACTTC; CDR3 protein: CASSHNPGAGGETQYF
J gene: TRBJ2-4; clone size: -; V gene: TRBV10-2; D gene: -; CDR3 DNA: TGCGCCAGCAGAGCTGGCCCAACGCACATTCAGTACTTC; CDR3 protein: CASRAGPTHIQYF
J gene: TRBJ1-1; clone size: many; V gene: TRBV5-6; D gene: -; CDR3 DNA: TGTGCCAGCAGCTTGGGGGGGGGCTTGGTCTCTGAAGCTTTCTTT; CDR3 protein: CASSLGGGLVSEAFF
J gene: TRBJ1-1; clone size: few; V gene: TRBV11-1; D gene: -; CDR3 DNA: TGTGCCAGCAGCTTAGTTCGGGTGGTGAACACTGAAGCTTTCTTT; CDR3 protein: CASSLVRVVNTEAFF
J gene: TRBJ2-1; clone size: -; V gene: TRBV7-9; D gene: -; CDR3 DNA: TGTGCCAGCAGCTCCCGGGACTACAGGGCTCGCGATGAGCAGTTCTTC; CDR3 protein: CASSSRDYRARDEQFF